This T cell receptor (beta chain) was sequenced in a study of CDR3 diversity in severe acne. TCRdb passed the PCR reads through MiXCR, listing each CDR3 protein once. The profile shows 90,000 or so distinct CDR3 sequences, about 52% of them singletons. This CDR3 contains 13 residues. Germline loops: CDR1 ENHRY, CDR2 SYGVKD. Unmatched junction bases numbered 4, after V lost 6 bases and J lost 5 bases. This TCR was sampled from a male donor in good health, serving as a control. The chain links TRBV10-3 to TRBJ2-7; TRBD1 aligns across 10 bases. Sequenced: blood. This chain's CDR3 is CAIRGTGAHEQYF. DNA of the CDR3: TGTGCCATCAGAGGGACAGGGGCCCACGAGCAGTACTTC.